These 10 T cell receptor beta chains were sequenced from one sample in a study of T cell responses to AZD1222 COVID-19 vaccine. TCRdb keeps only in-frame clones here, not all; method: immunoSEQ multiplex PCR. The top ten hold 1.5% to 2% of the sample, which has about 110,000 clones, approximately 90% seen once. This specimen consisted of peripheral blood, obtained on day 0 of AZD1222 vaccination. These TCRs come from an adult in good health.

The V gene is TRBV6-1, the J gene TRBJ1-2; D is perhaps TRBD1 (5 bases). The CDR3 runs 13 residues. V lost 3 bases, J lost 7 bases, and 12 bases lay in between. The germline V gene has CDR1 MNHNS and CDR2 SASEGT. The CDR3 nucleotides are TGTGCCAGCAGTGAGGCAGGGAATTCTGGCTACACCTTC. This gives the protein CASSEAGNSGYTF.

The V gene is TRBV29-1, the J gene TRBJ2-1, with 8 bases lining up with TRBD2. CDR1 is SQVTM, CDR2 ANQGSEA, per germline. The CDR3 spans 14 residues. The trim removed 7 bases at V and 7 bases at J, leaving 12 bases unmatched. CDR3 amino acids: CSGLSTGTRNEQFF. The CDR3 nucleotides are TGCAGCGGCCTCTCCACCGGGACTAGGAATGAGCAGTTCTTC.

CDR3 residues: CASSLSYTGGYGYTF. In nucleotides, the CDR3 is TGTGCCAGCAGTTTATCCTACACAGGGGGCTATGGCTACACCTTC. The chain is built from TRBV27 and TRBJ1-2; 8 bases line up with TRBD1. The V segment lost 0 bases and the J segment 4 bases; nucleotides outside the gene matches: 4. The CDR3 runs 15 residues. Germline values: CDR1 MNHEY, CDR2 SMNVEV (reference sequence).

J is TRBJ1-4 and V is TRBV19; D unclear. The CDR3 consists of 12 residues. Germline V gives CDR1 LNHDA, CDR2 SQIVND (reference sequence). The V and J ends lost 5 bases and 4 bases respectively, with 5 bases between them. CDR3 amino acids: CASSWDNEKLFF. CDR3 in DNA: TGTGCCAGTAGTTGGGATAATGAAAAACTGTTTTTT.

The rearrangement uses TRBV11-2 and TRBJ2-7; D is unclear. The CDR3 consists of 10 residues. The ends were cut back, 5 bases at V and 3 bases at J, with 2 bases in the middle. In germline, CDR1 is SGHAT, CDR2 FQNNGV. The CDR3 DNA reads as TGTGCCAGCAGCAACTACGAGCAGTACTTC. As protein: CASSNYEQYF. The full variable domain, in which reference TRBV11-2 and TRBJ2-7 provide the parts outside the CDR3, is EAGVAQSPRYKIIEKRQSVAFWCNPISGHATLYWYQQILGQGPKLLIQFQNNGVVDDSQLPKDRFSAERLKGVDSTLKIQPAKLEDSAVYLCASSNYEQYFGPGTRLTVT.

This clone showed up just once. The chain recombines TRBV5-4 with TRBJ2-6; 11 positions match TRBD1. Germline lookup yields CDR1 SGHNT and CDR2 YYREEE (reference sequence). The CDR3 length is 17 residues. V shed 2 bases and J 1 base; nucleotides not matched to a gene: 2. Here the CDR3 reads CASSLRDRGSGANVLTF. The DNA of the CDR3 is TGTGCCAGCAGCTTACGGGACAGGGGGTCTGGGGCCAACGTCCTGACTTTC.

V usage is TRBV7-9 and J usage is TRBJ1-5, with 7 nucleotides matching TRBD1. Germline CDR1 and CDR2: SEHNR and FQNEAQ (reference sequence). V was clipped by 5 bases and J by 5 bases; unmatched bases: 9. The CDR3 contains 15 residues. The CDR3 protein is CASSPPGRGDQPQHF. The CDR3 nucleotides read TGTGCCAGCAGCCCCCCAGGCAGGGGGGATCAGCCCCAGCATTTT.

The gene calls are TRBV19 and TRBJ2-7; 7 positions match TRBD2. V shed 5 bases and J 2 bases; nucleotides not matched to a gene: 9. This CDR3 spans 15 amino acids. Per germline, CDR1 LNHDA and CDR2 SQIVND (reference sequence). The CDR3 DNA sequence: TGTGCCAGTAGTGACCTTCTAGCGGATGCCTACGAGCAGTACTTC. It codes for CASSDLLADAYEQYF.

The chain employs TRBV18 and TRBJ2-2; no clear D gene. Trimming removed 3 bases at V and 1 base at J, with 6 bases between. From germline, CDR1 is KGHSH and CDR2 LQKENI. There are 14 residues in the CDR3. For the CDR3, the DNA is TGTGCCAGCTCACCTGGACGGAACACCGGGGAGCTGTTTTTT. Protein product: CASSPGRNTGELFF.

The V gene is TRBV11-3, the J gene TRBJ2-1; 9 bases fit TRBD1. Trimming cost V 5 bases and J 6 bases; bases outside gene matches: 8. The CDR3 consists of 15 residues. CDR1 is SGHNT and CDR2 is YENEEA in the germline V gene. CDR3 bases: TGTGCCAGCAGCAGGTCGACAGGGGGTGTCAATGAGCAGTTCTTC. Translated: CASSRSTGGVNEQFF. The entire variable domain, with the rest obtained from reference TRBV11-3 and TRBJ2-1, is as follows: EAGVVQSPRYKIIEKKQPVAFWCNPISGHNTLYWYLQNLGQGPELLIRYENEEAVDDSQLPKDRFSAERLKGVDSTLKIQPAELGDSAVYLCASSRSTGGVNEQFFGPGTRLTVL.